This TCR beta chain was found in a study of blood T cell repertoires in COVID-19. Germline V lookup: CDR1 SGHVS, CDR2 FNYEAQ. The CDR3 length is 16 residues. The trim removed 3 bases at V and 0 bases at J, leaving 2 bases unmatched. Clones were read by immunoSEQ multiplex PCR, and TCRdb kept only the in-frame ones, dropping some. The sample lists 110,000 to 150,000 clones; about 89% were seen once. This receptor was taken from a man aged 60 to 75 with active or convalescent COVID-19. The chain joins TRBV7-6 to TRBJ2-5, with 12 positions matching TRBD2. Sequenced sample: peripheral blood. The CDR3 loop is CASSLTSGSYQETQYF. DNA for the CDR3: TGTGCCAGCAGCTTGACTAGCGGGAGCTACCAAGAGACCCAGTACTTC.